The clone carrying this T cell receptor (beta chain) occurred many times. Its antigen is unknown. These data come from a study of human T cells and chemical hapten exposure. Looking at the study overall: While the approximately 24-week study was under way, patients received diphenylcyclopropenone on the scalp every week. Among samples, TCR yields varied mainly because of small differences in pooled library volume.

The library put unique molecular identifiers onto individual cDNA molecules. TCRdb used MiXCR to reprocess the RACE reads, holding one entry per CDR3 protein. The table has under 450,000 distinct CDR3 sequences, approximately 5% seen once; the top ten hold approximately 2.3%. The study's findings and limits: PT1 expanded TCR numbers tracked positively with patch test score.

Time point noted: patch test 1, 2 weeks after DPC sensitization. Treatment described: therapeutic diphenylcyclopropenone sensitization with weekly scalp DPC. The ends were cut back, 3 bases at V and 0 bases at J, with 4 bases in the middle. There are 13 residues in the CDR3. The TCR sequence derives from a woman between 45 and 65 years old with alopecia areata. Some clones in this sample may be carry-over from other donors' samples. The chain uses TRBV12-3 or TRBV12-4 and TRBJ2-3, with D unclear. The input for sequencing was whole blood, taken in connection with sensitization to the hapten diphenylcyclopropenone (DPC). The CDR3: CASSLHSTDTQYF. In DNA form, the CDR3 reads TGTGCCAGCAGTTTGCACAGCACAGATACGCAGTATTTT.